This T cell receptor beta chain originates from a study of blood T cells in healthy people across ages. This CDR3 spans 13 amino acids. Germline CDR1 ENHRY, CDR2 SYGVKD. The V segment lost 8 bases and the J segment 4 bases; nucleotides outside the gene matches: 7. Sample-barcoded 5' priming and a J-beta primer mix drove a second PCR of about 7 to 11 cycles. A tag from a template-switch adaptor with 12 random nucleotides marked each cDNA molecule. Researchers report that each sample yielded at least 2.5 million CDR3-containing paired-end reads. TCRdb independently ran MiXCR on the 5' RACE reads; one entry per CDR3 protein. The sample has 730,000 or so distinct CDR3 sequences, approximately 39% seen once; the top ten hold 20% to 25%.

The sequenced sample consisted of blood. This clonotype was obtained from a woman aged 60-70 years in good health. V usage is TRBV10-3 and J usage is TRBJ2-5; 7 bases agree with TRBD2. CDR3 DNA: TGTGCCATCCAGACTAGCCTGGGAGAGACCCAGTACTTC. This gives the protein CAIQTSLGETQYF.